Shown below are 14 T cell receptor beta chains from a single sample sequenced in a study of cytomegalovirus exposure and HLA in healthy donors. Amplification used 60 Vbeta primers and 13 Jbeta primers. Data came from immunoSEQ multiplex PCR; TCRdb stores just in-frame clones and leaves some out. The sample consists of 70,000 to 95,000 clones, around three quarters of them appearing once. The material sequenced was PBMCs. The receptors were sampled from a man aged 25 to 40 in good health and CMV-seropositive.

This clone came up once. The chain is built from TRBV7-2 and TRBJ2-7; 7 positions agree with TRBD1. Germline V gene data show CDR1 as SGHTA and CDR2 as FQGNSA. The CDR3 loop spans 13 amino acids. With 5 bases clipped from V and 0 bases from J, the junction kept 1 base outside the gene matches. CDR3 region: CASSRQGSYEQYV. DNA of the CDR3: TGTGCCAGCAGCCGACAGGGCTCCTACGAGCAGTACGTC.

The chain has TRBV7-6 and TRBJ1-1; 8 positions agree with TRBD1. Germline V lookup: CDR1 SGHVS, CDR2 FNYEAQ. V trimming: 5 bases; J trimming: 0 bases; junction bases outside the gene matches: 5. The CDR3 extends over 15 amino acids. CDR3 amino acids: CASSVGTGLNTEAFF. The CDR3 DNA reads as TGTGCCAGCAGCGTCGGGACAGGCTTGAACACTGAAGCTTTCTTT.

V and J are TRBV13 and TRBJ2-5; TRBD1 might be the D (6 bases). The CDR3 loop spans 14 amino acids. Germline CDR1 PRHDT, CDR2 FYEKMQ (reference sequence). Trimming stripped 5 bases from V and 1 base from J, with 11 bases between. The CDR3 is CASSPRQAQETQYF. CDR3 nucleotide sequence: TGTGCCAGCAGCCCCAGACAGGCCCAAGAGACCCAGTACTTC.

This clone has more than one count but fewer than ten. The V gene is TRBV5-6, the J gene TRBJ1-6; unclear D gene. The CDR3 has 15 amino acids. The germline CDR1 and CDR2 sequences are SGHDT and YYEEEE. Deletions cut 2 bases from V and 9 bases from J, with 15 bases between. The CDR3 nucleotides read TGTGCCAGCAGCTTATACGCGGGGTTCACTTCACCCCTCCACTTT. Translated, it gives CASSLYAGFTSPLHF.

The V gene is TRBV10-3, the J gene TRBJ1-2; tentative D call: TRBD1 (6 bases). The CDR3 is 15 residues long. V was shortened by 2 bases and J by 4 bases, with 14 bases between the two germline ends. CDR1 is ENHRY and CDR2 is SYGVKD in the germline V gene. The CDR3 spells CAISEGTGSPYGYTF. CDR3 sequence (DNA): TGTGCCATCAGTGAGGGAACAGGGTCTCCCTATGGCTACACCTTC.

This sequence joins TRBV29-1 and TRBJ1-2; D is possibly TRBD1 (5 bases). This CDR3 is built from 12 residues. Trimming removed 1 base from V and 8 bases from J, with 11 bases in between. Germline CDR1 SQVTM, CDR2 ANQGSEA. CDR3 nucleotides: TGCAGCGTTGAAGGCAGGGCGGACGGCTACACCTTC. As protein: CSVEGRADGYTF.

The rearrangement joins TRBV9 to TRBJ2-1; 8 bases align to TRBD2. Trimming at V came to 2 bases and at J to 7 bases, leaving 8 bases not matched to a gene. CDR1 is SGDLS and CDR2 is YYNGEE in the germline V gene. The CDR3 sequence is 15 residues long. CDR3 residues: CASSVGGGPGNEQFF. The CDR3 region has the DNA TGTGCCAGCAGCGTGGGCGGGGGGCCTGGGAATGAGCAGTTCTTC.

V gene TRBV6-5 combines with J gene TRBJ1-6; the D gene is possibly TRBD1 (6 bases). The ends were cut back, 5 bases at V and 9 bases at J, with 17 bases in the middle. CDR3 length equals 15 residues. Per germline, CDR1 MNHEY and CDR2 SVGAGI. Here the CDR3 reads CASSPLAGEGSPLHF. The CDR3 nucleotides are TGTGCCAGCAGTCCCCTTGCAGGGGAGGGTTCACCCCTCCACTTT.

The gene calls are TRBV6-5 and TRBJ2-6; no clear D. Trimming stripped 4 bases from V and 4 bases from J, with 8 bases between. The germline CDR1 and CDR2 sequences are MNHEY and SVGAGI. The CDR3 has 14 amino acids. CDR3 protein: CASSSPGGANVLTF. The CDR3 region has the DNA TGTGCCAGCAGTTCCCCCGGGGGGGCCAACGTCCTGACTTTC.

The chain employs TRBV10-2 and TRBJ2-5, with D tentatively TRBD1 (5 bases). CDR3 length equals 12 residues. Germline V gene sequence: CDR1 WSHSY, CDR2 SAAADI. Trimming stripped 8 bases from V and 3 bases from J, with 10 bases between. The CDR3, as DNA: TGCGCCAGCGCGGACATAGAAGAGACCCAGTACTTC. Translated: CASADIEETQYF.

CDR3 DNA: TGTGCCAGCAGTCCCCTGGGGGGGCGACAAGAGACCCAGTACTTC. Protein: CASSPLGGRQETQYF. The rearrangement joins TRBV6-5 to TRBJ2-5; a possible D gene is TRBD2 (7 bases). Per germline, CDR1 MNHEY and CDR2 SVGAGI. V was trimmed by 5 bases and J by 2 bases, leaving 15 bases between them. CDR3 length: 15 amino acids.

This clone has just a few counts. This sequence joins TRBV19 and TRBJ2-1, with no clear D. Germline CDR1 and CDR2: LNHDA and SQIVND (reference sequence). CDR3 size: 14 residues. V was pared by 7 bases and J by 5 bases, with 15 bases between. The CDR3 bases are TGTGCCAGTACCAAGCCATCGGTGAACAATGAGCAGTTCTTC. Translation gives CASTKPSVNNEQFF.

V is TRBV5-1 and J is TRBJ1-4, with 7 nucleotides matching TRBD1. The CDR3 is 15 residues long. V was pared by 4 bases and J by 8 bases, with 11 bases of the junction left unmatched. Germline V gives CDR1 SGHRS, CDR2 YFSETQ. The CDR3 DNA is TGCGCCAGCAGCGATGGCCCCGGGACAGCAGAAAAACTGTTTTTT. Translating it yields CASSDGPGTAEKLFF. The complete variable domain, with remaining parts taken from reference TRBV5-1 and TRBJ1-4, reads KAGVTQTPRYLIKTRGQQVTLSCSPISGHRSVSWYQQTPGQGLQFLFEYFSETQRNKGNFPGRFSGRQFSNSRSEMNVSTLELGDSALYLCASSDGPGTAEKLFFGSGTQLSVL.

The chain carries TRBV5-1 and TRBJ2-2, with 12 bases aligning to TRBD2. The V and J ends lost 9 bases and 6 bases, in that order; junction bases with no gene match: 6. The CDR3 is 14 amino acids. Germline loops: CDR1 SGHRS, CDR2 YFSETQ. CDR3 region: CATGLAGPPGELFF. In nucleotides, the CDR3 is TGCGCCACCGGACTAGCGGGGCCCCCCGGGGAGCTGTTTTTT.